One sample yielded the 16 T cell receptor beta chains listed below, sequenced in a study of T cells in Graves' hyperthyroidism and ophthalmopathy. RNA transcripts gave rise to amplified TCR beta CDR3 regions. When the TCR CDR3 underwent first-round RT-PCR, the HTBI primer set was used. TCRdb called the multiplex PCR reads again in MiXCR, with one record for every CDR3 protein. This sample yields about 380,000 distinct CDR3 sequences, of which roughly 13% are seen a single time; approximately 11% belongs to the top ten. Sequencing input: blood. Receptor source: a woman aged 60-75 years with Graves' hyperthyroidism.

The sample holds a few counts of this clonotype. The J gene is TRBJ1-5, the V gene TRBV20-1, with 9 positions matching TRBD1. Trimming took 0 bases from V and 0 from J; bases not matched to a gene: 12. The CDR3 covers 19 residues. Germline V gene sequence: CDR1 DFQATT, CDR2 SNEGSKA (reference sequence). The DNA of the CDR3 is TGCAGTGCTAGAGAGGCCTTGACAGGGGGGATTCATAGCAATCAGCCCCAGCATTTT. This encodes CSAREALTGGIHSNQPQHF.

The table lists this clonotype with many counts. The chain is built from TRBV6-1 and TRBJ1-2; D uncertain. The CDR3 sequence is 12 residues long. The germline V and J ends were trimmed by 4 bases and 2 bases, with 5 bases remaining between them. The germline V gene has CDR1 MNHNS and CDR2 SASEGT. The CDR3 spells CASSVPNYGYTF. CDR3 nucleotides: TGTGCCAGCAGTGTCCCCAACTATGGCTACACCTTC.

This clonotype was seen repeatedly, ten times or more. V gene TRBV11-3 combines with J gene TRBJ2-5; 8 positions agree with TRBD1. The CDR3 extends over 13 amino acids. The germline gives CDR1 SGHNT, CDR2 YENEEA. Losses at the gene ends were 4 bases for V and 7 bases for J; bases not matched to a gene: 5. DNA of the CDR3: TGTGCCAGCAGCTCGGACAGGGTGACGACCCAGTACTTC. Protein product: CASSSDRVTTQYF.

This clonotype has at least ten counts. The genes are TRBV2 and TRBJ1-2; TRBD1 might be the D (6 bases). This CDR3 spans 16 amino acids. Germline values: CDR1 SNHLY, CDR2 FYNNEI. V lost 5 bases to trimming and J lost 1 base, with 17 bases between them. This CDR3 reads CASSNIDRNFNYGYTF. CDR3 nucleotides: TGTGCCAGCAGTAATATTGACAGGAATTTTAACTATGGCTACACCTTC.

This clonotype came up a few times. The rearrangement links TRBV3-1 to TRBJ2-7; the match to TRBD1 covers 10 bases. V dropped 1 base and J dropped 2; count of bases not matched to a gene: 5. Germline assignment: CDR1 LGHDT and CDR2 YNNKEL (reference sequence). CDR3 length equals 16 residues. CDR3 nucleotides: TGTGCCAGCAGCCAAGTACCCGGGACAGGGGCCTACGAGCAGTACTTC. It specifies CASSQVPGTGAYEQYF.

This clonotype was picked up many times. The chain combines TRBV7-3 with TRBJ2-3; 8 bases line up with TRBD2. The CDR3 covers 16 residues. Germline values: CDR1 SGHTA, CDR2 FQGTGA. J was trimmed by 0 bases and V by 4 bases; bases with no gene match: 6. CDR3 coding DNA: TGTGCCAGCAGCTCCGGACTAGCAACTAGCACAGATACGCAGTATTTT. Translated, it gives CASSSGLATSTDTQYF.

This clonotype was counted many times. The CDR3 nucleotides read TGTGCCAGCAGCCTCCTGAAGGGGTACTACGAGCAGTACTTC. Translating it yields CASSLLKGYYEQYF. The rearrangement joins TRBV6-1 to TRBJ2-7; D may be TRBD1 (5 bases). The CDR3 consists of 14 residues. Trimming removed 6 bases at V and 3 bases at J, with 15 bases between. Germline-derived CDR1 and CDR2 are MNHNS and SASEGT.

Points on this clonotype: The junction differs from germline at one of its ends, possibly a read error. This chain uses TRBV12-5 with TRBJ1-1; D is perhaps TRBD1 (6 bases). Germline CDR1 reads LGHNT; CDR2 reads FRNRAP. The CDR3 is 12 amino acids. CDR3 DNA sequence: TGTGCTAGTGGTCCCGGAGGCGGACAGCCTTACTTT. Translation gives CASGPGGGQPYF.

Ten or more counts support this clonotype. The chain links TRBV5-1 to TRBJ1-1; D uncertain. Per germline, CDR1 SGHRS and CDR2 YFSETQ. V lost 2 bases and J lost 0, with 8 bases in between. CDR3 length: 14 amino acids. The CDR3 DNA reads TGCGCCAGCAGCTTTGACGGCTTGAACACTGAAGCTTTCTTT. This codes for CASSFDGLNTEAFF.

The chain employs TRBV12-5 and TRBJ1-1; D might be TRBD1 (6 bases). CDR1 is LGHNT and CDR2 is FRNRAP in the germline V gene. V was shortened by 6 bases and J by 0 bases, with 14 bases between the two germline ends. The CDR3 spans 15 residues. The CDR3 sequence is CASGRGDNLNTEAFF. The CDR3 bases are TGTGCTAGTGGCCGGGGGGACAATTTGAACACTGAAGCTTTCTTT.

This clonotype occurred many times. This chain's CDR3 is CSARDSSGPYNEQFF. Written as DNA, the CDR3 is TGCAGTGCTAGAGATTCTAGCGGCCCCTACAATGAGCAGTTCTTC. This chain uses TRBV20-1 with TRBJ2-1; TRBD2 matches at 7 bases. Trimming cost V 0 bases and J 2 bases; bases outside gene matches: 4. The V gene's germline CDR1 is DFQATT and CDR2 SNEGSKA (reference sequence). The CDR3 length is 15 residues.

This clonotype was observed a few times. The genes are TRBV5-1 and TRBJ2-5, with a tentative D call TRBD2 (6 bases). Deletions cut 1 base from V and 2 bases from J, with 12 bases between. The CDR3 has 15 amino acids. Germline V CDR1 and CDR2: SGHRS, YFSETQ. The CDR3 DNA sequence: TGCGCCAGCAGCTTGATTACTAGCAGTCAAGAGACCCAGTACTTC. This translates into CASSLITSSQETQYF.

The chain uses TRBV10-3 and TRBJ1-2; 10 bases agree with TRBD1. The CDR3 spans 13 residues. CDR1 and CDR2 from the germline V gene are ENHRY and SYGVKD. The ends lost 7 bases at V and 4 bases at J; junction bases unmatched: 3. CDR3 loop: CAITRTGGYGYTF. The CDR3 DNA reads as TGTGCCATCACCCGGACAGGGGGCTATGGCTACACCTTC.

This clonotype has ten or more counts. The CDR3 loop is CASSLDNNYYGYTF. The CDR3 DNA follows: TGTGCCAGCAGCTTAGATAACAATTACTATGGCTACACCTTC. The rearrangement joins TRBV7-8 to TRBJ1-2; D gene unclear. The V end lost 1 base, the J end lost 3 bases, and 9 bases lay between the germline ends. The length of the CDR3 is 14 residues. Germline V gene sequence: CDR1 SGHVS, CDR2 FQNEAQ.

V gene TRBV4-2 combines with J gene TRBJ2-1; D is uncertain. CDR1 and CDR2 (germline): LGHNA, YNFKEQ. The V and J ends lost 0 bases and 4 bases respectively, with 13 bases between them. The CDR3 spans 16 residues. CDR3 protein: CASSQDGVRMYNEQFF. For the CDR3, the DNA is TGTGCCAGCAGCCAAGATGGGGTAAGAATGTACAATGAGCAGTTCTTC.

This clonotype was recorded many times. This chain links TRBV12-3 or TRBV12-4 with TRBJ2-2; TRBD2 matches 10 bases. The V gene end was trimmed by 8 bases and the J gene end by 1 base; junction bases not matched to a gene: 4. The CDR3 has 15 residues. Written as DNA, the CDR3 is TGTGCCAGCCTCGGACTAGCGGAGAACACCGGGGAGCTGTTTTTT. Protein sequence: CASLGLAENTGELFF.